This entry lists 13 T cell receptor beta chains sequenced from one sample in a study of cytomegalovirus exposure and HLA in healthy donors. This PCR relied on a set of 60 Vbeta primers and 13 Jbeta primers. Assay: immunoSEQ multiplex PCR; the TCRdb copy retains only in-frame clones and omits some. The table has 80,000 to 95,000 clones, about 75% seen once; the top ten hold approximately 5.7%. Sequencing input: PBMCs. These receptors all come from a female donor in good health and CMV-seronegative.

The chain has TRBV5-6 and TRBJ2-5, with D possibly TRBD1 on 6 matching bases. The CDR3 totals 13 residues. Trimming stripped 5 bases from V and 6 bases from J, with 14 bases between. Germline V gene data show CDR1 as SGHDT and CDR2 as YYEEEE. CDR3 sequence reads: CASRPGEWQTQYF. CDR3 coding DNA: TGTGCCAGCAGGCCAGGGGAGTGGCAGACCCAGTACTTC.

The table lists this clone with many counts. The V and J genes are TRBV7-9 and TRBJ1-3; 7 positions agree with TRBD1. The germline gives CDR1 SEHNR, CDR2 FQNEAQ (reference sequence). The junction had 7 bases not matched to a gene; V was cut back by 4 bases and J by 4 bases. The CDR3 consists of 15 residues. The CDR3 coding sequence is TGTGCCAGCAGCTCCGCAGGGGGAAGAGGAAACACCATATATTTT. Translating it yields CASSSAGGRGNTIYF. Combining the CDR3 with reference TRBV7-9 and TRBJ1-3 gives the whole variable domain DTGVSQNPRHKITKRGQNVTFRCDPISEHNRLYWYRQTLGQGPEFLTYFQNEAQLEKSRLLSDRFSAERPKGSFSTLEIQRTEQGDSAMYLCASSSAGGRGNTIYFGEGSWLTVV.

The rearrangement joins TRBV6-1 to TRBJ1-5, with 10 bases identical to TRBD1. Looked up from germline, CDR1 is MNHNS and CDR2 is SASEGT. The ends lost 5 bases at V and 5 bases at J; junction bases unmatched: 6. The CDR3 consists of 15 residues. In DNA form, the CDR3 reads TGTGCCAGCAGTCCGGGACAGGGGCTTTATCAGCCCCAGCATTTT. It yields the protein CASSPGQGLYQPQHF.

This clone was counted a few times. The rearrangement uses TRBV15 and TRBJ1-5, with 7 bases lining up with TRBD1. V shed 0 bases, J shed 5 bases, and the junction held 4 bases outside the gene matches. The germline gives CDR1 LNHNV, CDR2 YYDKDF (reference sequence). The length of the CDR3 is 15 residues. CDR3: CATSRDGQGDQPQHF. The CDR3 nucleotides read TGTGCCACCAGCAGAGACGGGCAGGGGGATCAGCCCCAGCATTTT.

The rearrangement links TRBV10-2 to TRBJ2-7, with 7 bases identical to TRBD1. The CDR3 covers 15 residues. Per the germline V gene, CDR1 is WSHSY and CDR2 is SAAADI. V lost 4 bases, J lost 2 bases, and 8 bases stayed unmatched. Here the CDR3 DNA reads TGCGCCAGCAGTGCTTCGGACAGGCCTACCTACGAGCAGTACTTC. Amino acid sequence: CASSASDRPTYEQYF.

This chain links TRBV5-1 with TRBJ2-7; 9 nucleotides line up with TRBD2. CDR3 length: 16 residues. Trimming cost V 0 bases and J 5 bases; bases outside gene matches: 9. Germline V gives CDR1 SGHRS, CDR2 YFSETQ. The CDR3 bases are TGCGCCAGCAGCTTGGCCGCTAGCGGGGTGGTCCACGAGCAGTACTTC. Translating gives CASSLAASGVVHEQYF.

CDR3 nucleotide sequence: TGTGCCAGCCAGACAGGGTCCGGGATTGAAAAACTGTTTTTT. It codes for CASQTGSGIEKLFF. The chain employs TRBV10-3 and TRBJ1-4; 7 positions match TRBD1. With V trimmed by 10 bases and J by 7 bases, 12 bases remained unmatched. Looked up from germline, CDR1 is ENHRY and CDR2 is SYGVKD. The CDR3 is 14 amino acids.

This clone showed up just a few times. CDR3 residues: CASRDQRGSTDTQYF. The DNA of the CDR3 is TGTGCCAGCAGGGACCAGCGGGGGAGCACAGATACGCAGTATTTT. The chain uses TRBV5-4 and TRBJ2-3, with 8 bases lining up with TRBD2. The V and J ends lost 5 bases and 0 bases, in that order; junction bases with no gene match: 5. CDR1 SGHNT and CDR2 YYREEE come from the germline V gene (reference sequence). CDR3 length equals 15 residues. The full variable domain, in which reference TRBV5-4 and TRBJ2-3 provide the parts outside the CDR3, is ETGVTQSPTHLIKTRGQQVTLRCSSQSGHNTVSWYQQALGQGPQFIFQYYREEENGRGNFPPRFSGLQFPNYSSELNVNALELDDSALYLCASRDQRGSTDTQYFGPGTRLTVL.

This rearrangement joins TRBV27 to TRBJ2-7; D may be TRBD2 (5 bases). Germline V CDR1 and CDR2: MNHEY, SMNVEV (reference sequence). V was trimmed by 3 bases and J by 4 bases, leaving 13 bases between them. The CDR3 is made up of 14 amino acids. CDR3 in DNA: TGTGCCAGCAGTTTCGGGGTTGGGGTTTACGAGCAGTACTTC. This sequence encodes CASSFGVGVYEQYF.

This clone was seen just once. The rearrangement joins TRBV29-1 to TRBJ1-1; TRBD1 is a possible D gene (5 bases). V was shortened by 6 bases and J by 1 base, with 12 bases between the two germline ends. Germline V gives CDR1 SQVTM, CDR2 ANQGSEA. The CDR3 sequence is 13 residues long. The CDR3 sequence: CSVGHSRNTEAFF. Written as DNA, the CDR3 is TGCAGCGTAGGACACAGTAGGAACACTGAAGCTTTCTTT.

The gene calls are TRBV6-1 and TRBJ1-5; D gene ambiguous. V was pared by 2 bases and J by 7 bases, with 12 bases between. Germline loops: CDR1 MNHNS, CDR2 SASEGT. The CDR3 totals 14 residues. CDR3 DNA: TGTGCCAGCAGTGAAAAACGACAAGGCCAGCCCCAGCATTTT. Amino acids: CASSEKRQGQPQHF.

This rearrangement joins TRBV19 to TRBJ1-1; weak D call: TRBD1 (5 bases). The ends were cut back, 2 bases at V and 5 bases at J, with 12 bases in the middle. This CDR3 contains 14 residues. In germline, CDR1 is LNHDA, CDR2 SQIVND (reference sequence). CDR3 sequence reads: CASSIWGGETEAFF. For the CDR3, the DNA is TGTGCCAGTAGTATATGGGGCGGTGAAACTGAAGCTTTCTTT.

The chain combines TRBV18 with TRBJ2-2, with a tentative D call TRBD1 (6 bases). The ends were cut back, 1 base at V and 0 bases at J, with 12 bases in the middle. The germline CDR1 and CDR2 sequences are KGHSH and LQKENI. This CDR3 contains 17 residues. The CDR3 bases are TGTGCCAGCTCACCACGAGCGGACAGACCGAACACCGGGGAGCTGTTTTTT. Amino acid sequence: CASSPRADRPNTGELFF.